This TCR beta chain was identified in a study of T cell responses to AZD1222 COVID-19 vaccine. Whole-study findings and limits: When two AZD1222 doses had been given, Spike-specific TCR breadth and depth rose.

Germline assignment: CDR1 WSHSY and CDR2 SAAADI. CDR3 length: 18 amino acids. Trimming removed 4 bases from V and 3 bases from J, with 24 bases in between. Comments on this clone: Its antigen is undetermined.

Sequencing used immunoSEQ multiplex PCR; TCRdb keeps in-frame clones, though not all of them. The repertoire has about 120,000 clones, about 89% of them found once; the top ten carry over 8.5%. This specimen consisted of peripheral blood, obtained on day 0 of MenACWY control vaccination. This receptor was identified in an adult in good health. The chain couples TRBV10-2 to TRBJ1-1, with a possible D match to TRBD1 (6 bases). This CDR3 is CASSAKTGYGVADTEAFF. CDR3 nucleotides: TGCGCCAGCAGTGCAAAAACAGGGTACGGGGTCGCGGACACTGAAGCTTTCTTT.